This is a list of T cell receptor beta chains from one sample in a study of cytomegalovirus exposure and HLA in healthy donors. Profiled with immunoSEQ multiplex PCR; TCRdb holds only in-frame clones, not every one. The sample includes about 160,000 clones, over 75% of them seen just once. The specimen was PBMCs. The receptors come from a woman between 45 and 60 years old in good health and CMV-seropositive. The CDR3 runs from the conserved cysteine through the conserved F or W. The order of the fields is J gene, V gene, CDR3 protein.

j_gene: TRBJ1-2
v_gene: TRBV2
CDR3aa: CASSPFNYGYTF

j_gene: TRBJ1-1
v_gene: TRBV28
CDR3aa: CASSSKYTEAFF

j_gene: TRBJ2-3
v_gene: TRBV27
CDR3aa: CASSSGLAADTQYF

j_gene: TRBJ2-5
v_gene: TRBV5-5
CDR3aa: CASSLRSGKETQYF

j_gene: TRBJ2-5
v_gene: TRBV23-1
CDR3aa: CASSHRAGGGEYKETQYF

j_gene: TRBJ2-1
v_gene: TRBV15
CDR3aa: CATRRRAGESFDEQFF

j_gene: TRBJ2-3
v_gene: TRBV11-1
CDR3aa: CASSYSGTDTQYF

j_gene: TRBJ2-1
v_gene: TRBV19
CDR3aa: CASSIEAGAYNEQFF

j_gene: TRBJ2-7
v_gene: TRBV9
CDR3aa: CASSSTGALTGQYF

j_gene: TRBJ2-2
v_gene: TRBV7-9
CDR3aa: CSSSGSQVQGGKDGELFF

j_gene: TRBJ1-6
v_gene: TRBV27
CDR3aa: CASASSYNSPLHF

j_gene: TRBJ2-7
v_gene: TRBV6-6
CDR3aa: CASSSQTGNEQYF

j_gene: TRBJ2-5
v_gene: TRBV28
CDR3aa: CASSLTVQGPRAQYF

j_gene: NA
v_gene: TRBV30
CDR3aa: CAWSAGQGYEQYF

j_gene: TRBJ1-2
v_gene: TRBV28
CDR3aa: CASSFPRVGVGYTF

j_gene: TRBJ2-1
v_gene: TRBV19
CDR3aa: CASSLGTSRHEQFF

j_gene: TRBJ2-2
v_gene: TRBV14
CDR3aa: CASSQRQGSLAGELFF

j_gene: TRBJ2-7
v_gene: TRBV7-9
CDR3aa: CASSREYSYEQYF

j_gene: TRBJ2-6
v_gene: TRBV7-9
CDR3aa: CASSPRPGAGANVLTF

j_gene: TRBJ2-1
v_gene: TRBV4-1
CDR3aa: CASSQDLAGEFNEQFF

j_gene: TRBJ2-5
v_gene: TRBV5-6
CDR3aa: CASSFLAAGEETQYF

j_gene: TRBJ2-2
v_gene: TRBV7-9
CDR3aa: CASSFRELRELFF

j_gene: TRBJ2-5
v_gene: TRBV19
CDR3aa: CASSLAGGPRETQYF

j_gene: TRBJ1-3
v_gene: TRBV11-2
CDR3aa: CASRDRGRINTIYF

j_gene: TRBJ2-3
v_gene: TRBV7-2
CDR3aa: CASSLYGGPGVTQYF

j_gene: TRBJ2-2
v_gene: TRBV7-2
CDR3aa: CASSLARGSGELFF

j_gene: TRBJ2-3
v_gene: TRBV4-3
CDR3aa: CASRGETGGTDTQYF

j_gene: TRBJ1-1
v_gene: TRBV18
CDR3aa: CASSPRTAMNTEAFF

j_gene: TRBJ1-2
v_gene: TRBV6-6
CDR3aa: CASSDRQGYGYTF

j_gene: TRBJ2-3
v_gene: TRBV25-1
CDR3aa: CAWVLAGRTDTQYF

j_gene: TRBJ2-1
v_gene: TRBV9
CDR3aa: CASSVAMTTSYNEQFF

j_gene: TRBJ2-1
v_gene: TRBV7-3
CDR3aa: CASSFERDNEQFF

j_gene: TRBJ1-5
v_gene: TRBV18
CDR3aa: CASSPGAFGGEPNQPQHF

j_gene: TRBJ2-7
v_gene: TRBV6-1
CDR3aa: CASSEWGDYEQYF

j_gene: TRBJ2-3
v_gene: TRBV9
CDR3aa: CASSLVGGPGTDTQYF

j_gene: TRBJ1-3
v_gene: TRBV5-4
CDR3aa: CASSTGQGPGNTIYF

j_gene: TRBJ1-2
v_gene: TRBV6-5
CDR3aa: CASRRQGARGYTF

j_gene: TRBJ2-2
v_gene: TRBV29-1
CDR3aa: CSVADSLNTGELFF

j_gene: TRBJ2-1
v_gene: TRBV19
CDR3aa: CASRKQAGAYNEQFF

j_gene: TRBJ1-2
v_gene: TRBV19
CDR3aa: CASSINLQGANYGYTF

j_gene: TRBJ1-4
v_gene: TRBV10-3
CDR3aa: CAISEGGTNEKLFF

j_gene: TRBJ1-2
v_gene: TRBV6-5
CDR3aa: CASRQGSLHGYTF

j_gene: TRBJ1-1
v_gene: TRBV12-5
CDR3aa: CASGLSLVGDTEAFF

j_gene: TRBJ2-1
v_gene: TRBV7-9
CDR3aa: CASSGNLASSSYNEQFF

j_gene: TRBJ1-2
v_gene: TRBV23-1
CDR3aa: CASSRRDSFRGYGYTF

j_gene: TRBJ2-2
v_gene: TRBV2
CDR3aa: CAGLGQGAFGELFF

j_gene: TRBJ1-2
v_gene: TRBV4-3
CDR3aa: CASSHFEGVGDGYTF

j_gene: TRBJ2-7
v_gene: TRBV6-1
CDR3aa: CASSEGQGGSYEQYF

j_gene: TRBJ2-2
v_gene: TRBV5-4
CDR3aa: CASSLQGVSGELFF

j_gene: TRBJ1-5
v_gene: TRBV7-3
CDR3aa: CASSHGDRVISSQPQHF

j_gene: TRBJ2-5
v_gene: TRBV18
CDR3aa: CASSLISGIKETQYF

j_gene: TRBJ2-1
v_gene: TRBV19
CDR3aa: CASSGQVSYNEQFF

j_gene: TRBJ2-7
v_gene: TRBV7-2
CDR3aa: CASSLAYRGGTYEQYF

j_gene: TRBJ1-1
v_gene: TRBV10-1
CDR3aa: CASTDSIIGAFF

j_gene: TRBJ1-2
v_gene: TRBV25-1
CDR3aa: CASSHNYGYTF

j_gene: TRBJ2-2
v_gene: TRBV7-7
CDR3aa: CASSLEDWDGELFF